This T cell receptor beta chain was sequenced during a study of blood T cell repertoires in COVID-19. Overall study: Samples of COVID-19 (acute and convalescent) were obtained from the United States, Italy and Spain. Sources were T cells, B-cell-depleted T cells, or PBMCs; the material itself was cDNA or gDNA.

As processed by the authors: Reference gene primer amplification in the assay estimated nucleated cell counts. Assay: immunoSEQ multiplex PCR; the TCRdb copy retains only in-frame clones and omits some. That table gives V, J and clone size, and the DNA gave D and trimming. The sample shows about 210,000 clones, roughly nine tenths of them seen only once. The germline V gene encodes CDR1 LNHNV and CDR2 YYDKDF (reference sequence). The CDR3 runs to 15 residues. The V end was cut by 5 bases, the J end by 4 bases, with 15 bases between. The sequence derives from an older woman with acute or convalescent COVID-19. Sample: peripheral blood. This rearrangement joins TRBV15 to TRBJ2-1, with a tentative D call TRBD2 (8 bases). The CDR3 DNA is TGTGCCACCAGCCGGGGGGGACAGTCTTACAATGAGCAGTTCTTC. It yields the protein CATSRGGQSYNEQFF.